This T cell receptor (beta chain) was sequenced for a study of blood T cell repertoires in COVID-19. About the study: Samples taken during acute and convalescent COVID-19 were collected in the United States, Italy and Spain. PBMCs, B-cell-depleted T cells, or T cells were the source of the cDNA or gDNA that made up the material.

Authors' methods: Amplification of reference gene primers was used by the study to estimate nucleated cell counts. Clones were read by immunoSEQ multiplex PCR, and TCRdb kept only the in-frame ones, dropping some. V, J and clone size derive from that table, while D and trimming were established from the DNA sequence. This sample carries 350,000 to 450,000 clones, roughly 90% of them seen once, and the ten largest clones take 0.95% to 1.5%. The sequenced sample was peripheral blood. The TCR was taken from a man aged 35-49 years with acute or convalescent COVID-19.

The CDR3 sequence: CASSLGPGLSNQPQHF. CDR3 bases: TGTGCCAGCAGCTTGGGACCGGGTCTTAGCAATCAGCCCCAGCATTTT. This rearrangement joins TRBV5-5 to TRBJ1-5; D is unclear. From germline, CDR1 is SGHKS and CDR2 YYEKEE (reference sequence). Trimming pared 0 bases from V and 0 bases from J, leaving 10 bases between. The CDR3 has 16 residues.